The 2 T cell receptor beta chains given below trace back to one sample, sequenced in a study of PD-1 blockade in classical Hodgkin lymphoma. In every patient, relapse followed autologous stem cell transplantation, while exposure to brentuximab vedotin differed. Data came from immunoSEQ multiplex PCR; TCRdb stores just in-frame clones and leaves some out. The table has roughly 97,000 clones, roughly 88% seen once; the top ten hold about 12%. This sample comprised peripheral blood mononuclear cells (PBMCs), obtained at baseline. The receptors come from a human donor with classical Hodgkin lymphoma.

V and J are TRBV5-4 and TRBJ2-3, with no clear D. The CDR3 is made up of 14 amino acids. Germline V gene data show CDR1 as SGHNT and CDR2 as YYREEE (reference sequence). Trimming took off 3 bases at V and 3 bases at J, with 11 bases between the two ends. The CDR3: CASSSPLRTDTQYF. As DNA, the CDR3 is TGTGCCAGCAGCTCCCCTTTACGGACAGATACGCAGTATTTT.

The gene calls are TRBV19 and TRBJ2-3; weak D call: TRBD2 (5 bases). This CDR3 has 13 amino acids. The germline CDR1 and CDR2 sequences are LNHDA and SQIVND (reference sequence). The V end lost 3 bases, the J end lost 3 bases, and 7 bases lay between the germline ends. The CDR3 DNA follows: TGTGCCAGTAGTATTTCGGGAACAGATACGCAGTATTTT. It codes for CASSISGTDTQYF.